Each of the 9 T cell receptor beta chains below was sequenced from the same sample in a study of blood T cells in healthy people across ages. The authors ran a second PCR of 7 to 11 cycles using a sample-barcoded 5' primer and a J-beta primer mix. From the 5' RACE reads, TCRdb called clonotypes with MiXCR, one entry per CDR3 protein. The repertoire holds some 1.5 million distinct CDR3 sequences, with less than 45% as singletons. The sequencing input was blood. All receptors derive from a woman aged 18-29 years in good health.

At least ten counts were recorded for this clonotype. V usage is TRBV29-1 and J usage is TRBJ1-2, with D unresolved. The CDR3 totals 15 residues. In germline, CDR1 is SQVTM, CDR2 ANQGSEA. V dropped 7 bases and J dropped 2 bases, with 20 bases sitting between them. CDR3 DNA: TGCAGCGCCCACGTCGTCGGGGTACCCAACTATGGCTACACCTTC. It translates to CSAHVVGVPNYGYTF.

The genes are TRBV7-2 and TRBJ2-5; D is ambiguous. With 6 bases removed from V and 7 bases from J, the gap between germline ends came to 21 bases. The CDR3 loop spans 15 amino acids. The germline CDR1 and CDR2 sequences are SGHTA and FQGNSA. The CDR3: CASRQSTTQRGTQYF. In nucleotides, the CDR3 is TGTGCCAGCAGACAATCTACAACCCAGAGAGGGACCCAGTACTTC.

In the case of this clonotype: A read error may explain this, as a much larger clone is one base away. The CDR3 region has the DNA TGTGCCAGCAGCCAACATTCAGAGACCCAGTACTTC. It is translated as CASSQHSETQYF. The rearrangement links TRBV3-1 to TRBJ2-5; D unclear. The V end lost 2 bases, the J end lost 4 bases, and 5 bases lay between the germline ends. Germline V gives CDR1 LGHDT, CDR2 YNNKEL (reference sequence). The CDR3 has 12 amino acids.

This clonotype has just a few counts. This chain uses TRBV5-4 with TRBJ2-5, with D possibly being TRBD2 (6 bases). The closer fit of TRBJ2-7 to the DNA end suggests the J call may be wrong. The CDR3 runs 13 residues. Germline CDR1 reads SGHNT; CDR2 reads YYREEE (reference sequence). The CDR3 region is CASSLVPGDEQYF. The CDR3 DNA reads TGTGCCAGCAGCTTGGTTCCGGGGGACGAGCAGTACTTC.

This clonotype occurred many times. The V call is TRBV5-1, the J call TRBJ2-4, with 9 bases lining up with TRBD1. J lost 9 bases, V lost 3 bases, and 7 bases had no gene match. Germline V gene sequence: CDR1 SGHRS, CDR2 YFSETQ. This CDR3 comprises 14 residues. CDR3 DNA: TGCGCCAGCAGCTCGAGACAGGGGGACGGCATTCAGTACTTC. Its protein is CASSSRQGDGIQYF.

V and J are TRBV4-3 and TRBJ2-7, with D perhaps matching TRBD1 (5 bases). CDR1 is LGHNA and CDR2 is YSLEER in the germline V gene. The CDR3 consists of 14 residues. Between the trimmed V and J ends, which lost 4 bases and 4 bases, there was a span of 14 bases. DNA of the CDR3: TGCGCCAGCAGCCTAGTTGCCAGGGATTACGAGCAGTACTTC. Protein sequence: CASSLVARDYEQYF.

The chain carries TRBV4-3 and TRBJ1-2; D gene unclear. Deletions cut 0 bases from V and 4 bases from J, with 15 bases between. The CDR3 is 16 amino acids. Germline loops: CDR1 LGHNA, CDR2 YSLEER. CDR3 DNA sequence: TGCGCCAGCAGCCAAGATTTGGTGCTATATTCCTATGGCTACACCTTC. Protein: CASSQDLVLYSYGYTF.

The chain is built from TRBV4-3 and TRBJ2-3; a weak D match, TRBD1 (6 bases). Trimming took 0 bases from V and 5 from J, leaving 12 bases between them. The germline CDR1 and CDR2 sequences are LGHNA and YSLEER. There are 15 residues in the CDR3. The CDR3 loop is CASSQDSVGGDTQYF. CDR3 sequence (DNA): TGCGCCAGCAGCCAAGATAGCGTAGGGGGAGATACGCAGTATTTT.

The rearrangement uses TRBV12-3 or TRBV12-4 and TRBJ1-1; D is perhaps TRBD1 (6 bases). The CDR3 is 13 amino acids. Trimming stripped 6 bases from V and 5 bases from J, with 13 bases between. CDR3 amino acids: CASRDGGYTEAFF. The CDR3 bases are TGTGCCAGCAGGGATGGGGGCTATACTGAAGCTTTCTTT.